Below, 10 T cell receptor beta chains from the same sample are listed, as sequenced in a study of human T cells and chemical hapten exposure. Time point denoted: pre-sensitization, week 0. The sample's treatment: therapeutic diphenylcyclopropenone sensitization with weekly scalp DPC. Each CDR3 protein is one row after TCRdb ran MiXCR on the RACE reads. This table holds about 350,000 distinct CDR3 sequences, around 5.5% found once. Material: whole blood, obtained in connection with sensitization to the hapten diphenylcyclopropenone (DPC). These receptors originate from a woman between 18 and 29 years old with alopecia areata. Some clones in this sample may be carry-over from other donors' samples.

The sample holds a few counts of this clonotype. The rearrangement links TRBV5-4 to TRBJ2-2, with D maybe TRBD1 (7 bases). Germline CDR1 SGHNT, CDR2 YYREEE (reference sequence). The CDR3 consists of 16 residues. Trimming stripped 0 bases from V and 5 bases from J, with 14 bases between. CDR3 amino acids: CASSLGQGGGTGELFF. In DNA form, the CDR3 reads TGTGCCAGCAGCTTGGGACAGGGAGGAGGAACCGGGGAGCTGTTTTTT. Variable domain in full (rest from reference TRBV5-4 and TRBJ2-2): ETGVTQSPTHLIKTRGQQVTLRCSSQSGHNTVSWYQQALGQGPQFIFQYYREEENGRGNFPPRFSGLQFPNYSSELNVNALELDDSALYLCASSLGQGGGTGELFFGEGSRLTVL.

In DNA, the CDR3 is TGTGCCAGCACCGAGGGGGTGGACGGCTCCTACAATGAGCAGTTCTTC. The encoded protein is CASTEGVDGSYNEQFF. The rearrangement links TRBV6-1 to TRBJ2-1, with D tentatively TRBD1 (6 bases). The CDR3 spans 16 residues. Germline CDR1 MNHNS, CDR2 SASEGT. V was pared by 7 bases and J by 0 bases, with 16 bases between.

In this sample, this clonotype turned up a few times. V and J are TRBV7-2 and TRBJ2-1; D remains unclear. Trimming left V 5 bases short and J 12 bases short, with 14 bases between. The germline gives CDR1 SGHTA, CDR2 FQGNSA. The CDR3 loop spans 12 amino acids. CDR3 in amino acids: CASSQDSQPQFF. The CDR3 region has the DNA TGTGCCAGCAGCCAAGATTCACAGCCGCAGTTCTTC. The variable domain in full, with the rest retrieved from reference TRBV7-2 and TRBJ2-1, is GAGVSQSPSNKVTEKGKDVELRCDPISGHTALYWYRQSLGQGLEFLIYFQGNSAPDKSGLPSDRFSAERTGGSVSTLTIQRTQQEDSAVYLCASSQDSQPQFFGPGTRLTVL.

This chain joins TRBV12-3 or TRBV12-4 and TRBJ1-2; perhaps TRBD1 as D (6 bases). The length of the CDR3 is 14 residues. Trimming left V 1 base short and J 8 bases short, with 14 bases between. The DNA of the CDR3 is TGTGCCAGCAGTTTAGTAATCCAGGGGTTGGGCTACACCTTC. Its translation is CASSLVIQGLGYTF.

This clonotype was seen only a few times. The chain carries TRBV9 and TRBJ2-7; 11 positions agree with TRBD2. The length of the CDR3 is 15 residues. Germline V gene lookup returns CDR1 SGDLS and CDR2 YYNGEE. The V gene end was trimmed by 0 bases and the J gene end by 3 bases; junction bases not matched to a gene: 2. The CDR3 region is CASSVGTSGLYEQYF. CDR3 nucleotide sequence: TGTGCCAGCAGCGTAGGGACTAGCGGGCTCTACGAGCAGTACTTC.

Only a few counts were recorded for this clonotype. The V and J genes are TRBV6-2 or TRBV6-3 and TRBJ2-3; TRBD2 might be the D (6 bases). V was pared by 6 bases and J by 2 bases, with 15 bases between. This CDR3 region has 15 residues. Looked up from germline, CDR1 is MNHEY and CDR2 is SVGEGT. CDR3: CASRNGGLTTDTQYF. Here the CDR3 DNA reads TGTGCCAGCAGAAACGGGGGACTCACCACAGATACGCAGTATTTT.

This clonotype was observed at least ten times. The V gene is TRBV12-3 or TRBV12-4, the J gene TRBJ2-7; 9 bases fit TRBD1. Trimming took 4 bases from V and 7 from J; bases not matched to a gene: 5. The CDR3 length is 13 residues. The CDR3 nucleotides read TGTGCCAGCAGTTGGGGACAGGGAAGGGAGCAGTACTTC. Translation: CASSWGQGREQYF.

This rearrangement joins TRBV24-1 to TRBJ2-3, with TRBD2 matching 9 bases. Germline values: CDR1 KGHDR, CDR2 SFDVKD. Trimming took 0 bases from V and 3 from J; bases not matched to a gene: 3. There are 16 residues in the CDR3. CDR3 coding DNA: TGTGCCACCAGTGATTTGAGAGCGGGGGGTACAGATACGCAGTATTTT. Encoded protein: CATSDLRAGGTDTQYF.

CDR3 DNA sequence: TGTGCCAGCAGTGGCACAGGGGCCGAGCAGTTCTTC. Translating gives CASSGTGAEQFF. The J gene is TRBJ2-1, the V gene TRBV25-1; TRBD1 agrees at 7 bases. Germline V gene lookup returns CDR1 MGHDK and CDR2 SYGVNS. The CDR3 has 12 amino acids. V lost 4 bases, J lost 10 bases, and 4 bases stayed unmatched.

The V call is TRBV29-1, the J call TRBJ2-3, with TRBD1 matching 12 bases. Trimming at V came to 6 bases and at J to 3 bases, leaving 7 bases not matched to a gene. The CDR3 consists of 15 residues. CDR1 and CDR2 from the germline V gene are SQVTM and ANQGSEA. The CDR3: CSVIPGQGATDTQYF. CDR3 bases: TGCAGCGTGATTCCGGGACAGGGGGCAACAGATACGCAGTATTTT.